This T cell receptor (beta chain) comes out of a study of T cell repertoires in cytomegalovirus infection. Whole-study results and caveats: The ex vivo response was dominated by HLA-C-restricted CMV-specific TCR beta clonotypes.

TCRdb used MiXCR to reprocess the reads, holding one entry per CDR3 protein. The table includes approximately 550,000 distinct CDR3 sequences, 16% detected once. The table lists this clonotype with many counts. Its antigen is not known. The ends lost 0 bases at V and 8 bases at J; junction bases unmatched: 0. Germline assignment: CDR1 SGHTA and CDR2 FQGNSA. This CDR3 has 16 amino acids. V gene TRBV7-2 combines with J gene TRBJ2-2, with TRBD2 matching over 16 bases. The origin of this receptor is a human donor in good health (CMV status not recorded). Some clones in this sample may be carry-over from other donors' samples. The source material was CD8+ T cells from PBMCs. The CDR3 sequence is CASSLAGLAGGGELFF. DNA for the CDR3: TGTGCCAGCAGCTTAGCGGGACTAGCGGGAGGGGGGGAGCTGTTTTTT.